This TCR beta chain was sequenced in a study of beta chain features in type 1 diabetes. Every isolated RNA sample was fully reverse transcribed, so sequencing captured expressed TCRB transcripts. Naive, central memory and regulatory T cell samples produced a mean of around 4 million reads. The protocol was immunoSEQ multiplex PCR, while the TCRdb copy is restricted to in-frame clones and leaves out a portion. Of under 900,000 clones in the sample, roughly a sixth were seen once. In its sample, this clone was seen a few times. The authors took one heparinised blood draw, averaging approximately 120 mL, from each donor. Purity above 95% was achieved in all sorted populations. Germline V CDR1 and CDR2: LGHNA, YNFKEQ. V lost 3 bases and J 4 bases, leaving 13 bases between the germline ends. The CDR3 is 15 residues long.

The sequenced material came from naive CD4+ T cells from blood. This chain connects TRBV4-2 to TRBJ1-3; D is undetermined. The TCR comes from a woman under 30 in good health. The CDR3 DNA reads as TGTGCCAGCAGCCATCTTGACAACCGCGGAAACACCATATATTTT. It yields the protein CASSHLDNRGNTIYF.